One T cell receptor (beta chain) is described in this entry. The data were produced by immunoSEQ multiplex PCR, yet TCRdb's version contains in-frame clones alone and is incomplete. Counted here are some 96,000 clones, around nine tenths occurring once; the ten biggest clones make up less than 20%. CDR1 is SGHTA and CDR2 is FQGTGA in the germline V gene. The CDR3 covers 13 residues. The V segment lost 2 bases and the J segment 5 bases; nucleotides outside the gene matches: 1. This sample is drawn from a study of T cell responses to AZD1222 COVID-19 vaccine. The TCR was taken from an adult in good health. This chain uses TRBV7-3 with TRBJ2-3; 7 bases are shared with TRBD2. Here the sequenced sample was peripheral blood, taken on day 0 of AZD1222 vaccination. As DNA, the CDR3 is TGTGCCAGCAGCTTATGGGGGGGAGATACGCAGTATTTT. It yields the protein CASSLWGGDTQYF.